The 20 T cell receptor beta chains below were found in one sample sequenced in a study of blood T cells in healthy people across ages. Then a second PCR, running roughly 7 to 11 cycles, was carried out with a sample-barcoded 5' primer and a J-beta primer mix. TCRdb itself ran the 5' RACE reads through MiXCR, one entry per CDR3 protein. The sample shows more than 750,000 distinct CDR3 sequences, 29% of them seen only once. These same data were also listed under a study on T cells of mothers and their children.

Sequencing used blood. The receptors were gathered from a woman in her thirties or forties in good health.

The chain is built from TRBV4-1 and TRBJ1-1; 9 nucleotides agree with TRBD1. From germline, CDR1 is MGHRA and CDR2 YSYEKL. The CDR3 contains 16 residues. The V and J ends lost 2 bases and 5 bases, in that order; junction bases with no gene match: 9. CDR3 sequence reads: CASSQRGGTGRTEAFF. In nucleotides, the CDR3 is TGCGCCAGCAGCCAACGTGGAGGGACAGGGAGGACTGAAGCTTTCTTT.

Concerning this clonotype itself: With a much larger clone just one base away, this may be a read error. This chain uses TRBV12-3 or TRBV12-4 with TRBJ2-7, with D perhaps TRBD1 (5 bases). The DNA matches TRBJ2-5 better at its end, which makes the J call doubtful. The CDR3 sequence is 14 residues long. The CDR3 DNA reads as TGTGCCAGCAGCCCGCACAGGAAAAGGGAGACCCAGTACTTC. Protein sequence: CASSPHRKRETQYF.

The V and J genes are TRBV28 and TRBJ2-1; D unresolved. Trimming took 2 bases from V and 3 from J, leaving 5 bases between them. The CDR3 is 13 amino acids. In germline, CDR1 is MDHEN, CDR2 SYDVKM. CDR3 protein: CASSLPIYNEQFF. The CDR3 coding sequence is TGTGCCAGCAGTTTACCAATCTACAATGAGCAGTTCTTC. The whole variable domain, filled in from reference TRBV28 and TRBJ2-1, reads DVKVTQSSRYLVKRTGEKVFLECVQDMDHENMFWYRQDPGLGLRLIYFSYDVKMKEKGDIPEGYSVSREKKERFSLILESASTNQTSMYLCASSLPIYNEQFFGPGTRLTVL.

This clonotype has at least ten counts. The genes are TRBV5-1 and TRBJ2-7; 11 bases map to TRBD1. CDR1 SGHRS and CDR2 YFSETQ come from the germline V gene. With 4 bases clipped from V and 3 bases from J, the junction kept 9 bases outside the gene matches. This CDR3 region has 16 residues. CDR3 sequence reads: CASSTQDRGLIYEQYF. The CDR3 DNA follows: TGCGCCAGCAGCACCCAGGACAGGGGGCTAATCTACGAGCAGTACTTC.

This chain's CDR3 is CSAGQGAGYQYF. The CDR3 coding sequence is TGCAGTGCGGGACAGGGGGCTGGATACCAGTACTTC. The chain recombines TRBV20-1 with TRBJ2-5; 12 nucleotides match TRBD1. The CDR3 is 12 residues long. V shed 6 bases and J 10 bases; nucleotides not matched to a gene: 6. Germline CDR1 reads DFQATT; CDR2 reads SNEGSKA (reference sequence).

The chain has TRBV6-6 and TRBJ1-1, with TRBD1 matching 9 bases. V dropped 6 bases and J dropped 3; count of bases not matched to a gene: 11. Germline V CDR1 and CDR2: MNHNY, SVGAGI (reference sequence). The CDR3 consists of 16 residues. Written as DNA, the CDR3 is TGTGCCAGCAGACCTCTACAGGGGGCAGGGGACACTGAAGCTTTCTTT. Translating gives CASRPLQGAGDTEAFF.

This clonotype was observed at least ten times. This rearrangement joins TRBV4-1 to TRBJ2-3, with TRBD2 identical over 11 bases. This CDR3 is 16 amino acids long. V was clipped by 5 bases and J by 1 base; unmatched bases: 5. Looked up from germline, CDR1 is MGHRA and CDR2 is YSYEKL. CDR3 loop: CASSLQTSGGTDTQYF. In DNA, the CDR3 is TGCGCCAGCAGCTTGCAGACTAGCGGGGGCACAGATACGCAGTATTTT.

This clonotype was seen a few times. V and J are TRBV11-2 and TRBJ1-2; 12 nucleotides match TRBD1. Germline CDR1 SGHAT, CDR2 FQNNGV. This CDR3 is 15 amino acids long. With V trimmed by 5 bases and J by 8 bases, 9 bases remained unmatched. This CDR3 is CASSPGTGGLEGYTF. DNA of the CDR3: TGTGCCAGCAGCCCAGGGACAGGGGGCCTTGAGGGCTACACCTTC.

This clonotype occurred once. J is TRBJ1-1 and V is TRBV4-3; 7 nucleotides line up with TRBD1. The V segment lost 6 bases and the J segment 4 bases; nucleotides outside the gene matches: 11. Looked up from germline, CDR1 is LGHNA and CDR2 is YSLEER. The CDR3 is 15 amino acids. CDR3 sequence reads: CASRTQGAGGTEAFF. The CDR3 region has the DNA TGCGCCAGCAGGACCCAAGGGGCAGGGGGCACTGAAGCTTTCTTT.

The CDR3 sequence: CATSGQKTGVNEQFF. CDR3 coding DNA: TGTGCCACCAGTGGCCAGAAAACAGGGGTAAATGAGCAGTTCTTC. The chain couples TRBV24-1 to TRBJ2-1; 7 bases agree with TRBD1. The ends lost 5 bases at V and 7 bases at J; junction bases unmatched: 10. This CDR3 region has 15 residues. Germline values: CDR1 KGHDR, CDR2 SFDVKD.

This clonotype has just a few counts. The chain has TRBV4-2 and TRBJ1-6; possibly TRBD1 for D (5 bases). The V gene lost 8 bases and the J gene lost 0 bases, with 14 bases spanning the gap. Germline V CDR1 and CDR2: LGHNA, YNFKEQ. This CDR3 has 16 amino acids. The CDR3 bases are TGTGCCAGCCGCCGGGAGGGGAGCTCCTATAATTCACCCCTCCACTTT. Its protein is CASRREGSSYNSPLHF.

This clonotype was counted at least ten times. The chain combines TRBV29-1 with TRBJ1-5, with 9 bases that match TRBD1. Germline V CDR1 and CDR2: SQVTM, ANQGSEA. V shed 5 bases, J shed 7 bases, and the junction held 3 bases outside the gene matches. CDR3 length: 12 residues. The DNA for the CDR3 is TGCAGCGTTTCGGACAGGGGCCAGCCCCAGCATTTT. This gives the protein CSVSDRGQPQHF.

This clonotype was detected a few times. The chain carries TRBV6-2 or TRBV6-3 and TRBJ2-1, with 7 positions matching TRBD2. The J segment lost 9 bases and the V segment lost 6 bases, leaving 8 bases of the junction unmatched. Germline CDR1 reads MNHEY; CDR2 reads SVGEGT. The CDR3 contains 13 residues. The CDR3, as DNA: TGTGCCAGCAGGGCGGCCGGGACTATTGAGCAGTTCTTC. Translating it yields CASRAAGTIEQFF.

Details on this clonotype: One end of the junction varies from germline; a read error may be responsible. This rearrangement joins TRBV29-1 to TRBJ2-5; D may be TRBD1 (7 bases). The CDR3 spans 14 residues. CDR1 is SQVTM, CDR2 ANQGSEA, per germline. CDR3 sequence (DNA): TGCAGCGTTGACCAAGGGACAGCGGACTACGAGCAGTACTTT. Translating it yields CSVDQGTADYEQYF.

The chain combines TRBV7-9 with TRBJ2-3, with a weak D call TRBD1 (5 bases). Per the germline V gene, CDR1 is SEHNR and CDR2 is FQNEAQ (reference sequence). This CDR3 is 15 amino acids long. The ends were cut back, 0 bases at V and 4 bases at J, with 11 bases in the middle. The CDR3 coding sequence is TGTGCCAGCAGCTTAGCGGCAGGGCACTCAGATACGCAGTATTTT. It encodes CASSLAAGHSDTQYF. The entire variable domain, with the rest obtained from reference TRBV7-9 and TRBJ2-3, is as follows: DTGVSQNPRHKITKRGQNVTFRCDPISEHNRLYWYRQTLGQGPEFLTYFQNEAQLEKSRLLSDRFSAERPKGSFSTLEIQRTEQGDSAMYLCASSLAAGHSDTQYFGPGTRLTVL.

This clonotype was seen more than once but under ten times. The CDR3 coding sequence is TGTGCCAGCAGCTTAGCGATTCTAGGTAGCCAAGAGACCCAGTACTTC. Amino acids: CASSLAILGSQETQYF. V usage is TRBV7-9 and J usage is TRBJ2-5; D not resolved. There are 16 residues in the CDR3. Germline V gene sequence: CDR1 SEHNR, CDR2 FQNEAQ (reference sequence). V was trimmed by 0 bases and J by 1 base, leaving 12 bases between them.

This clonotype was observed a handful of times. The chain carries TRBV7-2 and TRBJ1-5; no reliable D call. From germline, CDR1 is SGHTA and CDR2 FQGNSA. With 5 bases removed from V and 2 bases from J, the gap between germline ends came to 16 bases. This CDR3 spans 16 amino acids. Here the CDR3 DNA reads TGTGCCAGCAGCCTGCGGGCCTCGGGAGGCAATCAGCCCCAGCATTTT. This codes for CASSLRASGGNQPQHF.

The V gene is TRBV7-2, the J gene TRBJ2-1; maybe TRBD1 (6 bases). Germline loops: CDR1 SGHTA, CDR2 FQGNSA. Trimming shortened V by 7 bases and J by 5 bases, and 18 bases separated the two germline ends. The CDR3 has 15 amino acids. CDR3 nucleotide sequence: TGTGCCAGCACCCCATTGGGGGCCTGGGACAATGAGCAGTTCTTC. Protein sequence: CASTPLGAWDNEQFF.

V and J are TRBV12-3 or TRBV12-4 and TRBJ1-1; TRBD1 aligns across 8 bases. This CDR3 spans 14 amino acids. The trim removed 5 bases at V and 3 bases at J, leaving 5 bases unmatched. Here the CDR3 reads CASSRLQGDTEAFF. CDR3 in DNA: TGTGCCAGCAGTAGACTACAGGGGGACACTGAAGCTTTCTTT.

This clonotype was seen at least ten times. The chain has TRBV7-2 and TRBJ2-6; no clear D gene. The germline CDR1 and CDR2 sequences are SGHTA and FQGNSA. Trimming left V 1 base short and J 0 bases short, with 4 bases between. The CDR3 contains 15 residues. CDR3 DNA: TGTGCCAGCAGCTTAGGGGTCTCTGGGGCCAACGTCCTGACTTTC. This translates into CASSLGVSGANVLTF.